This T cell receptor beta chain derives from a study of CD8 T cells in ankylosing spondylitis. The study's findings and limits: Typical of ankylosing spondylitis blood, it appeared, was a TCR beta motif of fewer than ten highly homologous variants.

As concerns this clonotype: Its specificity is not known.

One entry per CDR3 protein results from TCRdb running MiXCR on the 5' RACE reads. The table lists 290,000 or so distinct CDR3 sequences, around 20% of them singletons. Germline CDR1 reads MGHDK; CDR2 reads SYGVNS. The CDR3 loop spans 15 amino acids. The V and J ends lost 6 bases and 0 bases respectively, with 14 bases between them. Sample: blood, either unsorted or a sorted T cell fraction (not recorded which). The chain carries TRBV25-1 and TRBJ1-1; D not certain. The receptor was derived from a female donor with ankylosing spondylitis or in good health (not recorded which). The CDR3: CASRAELFMNTEAFF. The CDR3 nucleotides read TGTGCCAGCAGGGCCGAACTGTTCATGAACACTGAAGCTTTCTTT.